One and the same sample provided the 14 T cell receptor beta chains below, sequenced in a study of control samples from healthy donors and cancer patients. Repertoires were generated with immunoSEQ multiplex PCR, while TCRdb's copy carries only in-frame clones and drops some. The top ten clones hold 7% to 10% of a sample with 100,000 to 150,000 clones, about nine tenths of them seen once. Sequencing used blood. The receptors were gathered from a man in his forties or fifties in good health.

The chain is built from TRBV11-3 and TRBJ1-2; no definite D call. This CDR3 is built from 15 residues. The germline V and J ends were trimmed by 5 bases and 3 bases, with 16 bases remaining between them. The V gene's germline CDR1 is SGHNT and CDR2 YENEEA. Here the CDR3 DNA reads TGTGCCAGCAGCCCACTCGACCCGGAGGACTATGGCTACACCTTC. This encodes CASSPLDPEDYGYTF. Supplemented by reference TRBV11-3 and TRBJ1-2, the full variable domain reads EAGVVQSPRYKIIEKKQPVAFWCNPISGHNTLYWYLQNLGQGPELLIRYENEEAVDDSQLPKDRFSAERLKGVDSTLKIQPAELGDSAVYLCASSPLDPEDYGYTFGSGTRLTVV.

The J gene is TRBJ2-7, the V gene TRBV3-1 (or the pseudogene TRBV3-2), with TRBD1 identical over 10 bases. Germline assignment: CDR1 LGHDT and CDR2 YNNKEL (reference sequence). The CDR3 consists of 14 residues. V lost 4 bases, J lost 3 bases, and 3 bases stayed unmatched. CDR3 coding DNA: TGTGCCAGCAGCCGACAGGGGGCTGACTACGAGCAGTACTTC. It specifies CASSRQGADYEQYF.

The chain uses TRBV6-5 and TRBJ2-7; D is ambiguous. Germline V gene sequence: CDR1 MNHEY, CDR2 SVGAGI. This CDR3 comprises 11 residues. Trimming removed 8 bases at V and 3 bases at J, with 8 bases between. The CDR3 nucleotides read TGTGCCAGCGCGGAGTTCTACGAGCAGTACTTC. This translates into CASAEFYEQYF.

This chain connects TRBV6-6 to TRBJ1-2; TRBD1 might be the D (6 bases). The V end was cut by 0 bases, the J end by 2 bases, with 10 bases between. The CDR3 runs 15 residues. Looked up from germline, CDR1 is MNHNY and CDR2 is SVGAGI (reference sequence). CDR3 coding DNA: TGTGCCAGCAGTTACTCGATTAGGGGGAACTATGGCTACACCTTC. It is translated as CASSYSIRGNYGYTF.

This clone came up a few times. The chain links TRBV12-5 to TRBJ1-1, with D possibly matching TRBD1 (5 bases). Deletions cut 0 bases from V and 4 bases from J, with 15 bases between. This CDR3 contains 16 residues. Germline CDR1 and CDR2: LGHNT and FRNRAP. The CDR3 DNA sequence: TGTGCTAGTGGTTTGGTACCGGGGACCTTGCTCACTGAAGCTTTCTTT. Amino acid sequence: CASGLVPGTLLTEAFF.

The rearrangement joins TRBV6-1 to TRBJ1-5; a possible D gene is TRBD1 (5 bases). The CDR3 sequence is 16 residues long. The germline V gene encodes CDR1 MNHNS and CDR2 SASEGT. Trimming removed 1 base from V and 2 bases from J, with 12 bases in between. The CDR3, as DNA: TGTGCCAGCAGTGAAGTATACGGGACGGGCAATCAGCCCCAGCATTTT. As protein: CASSEVYGTGNQPQHF.

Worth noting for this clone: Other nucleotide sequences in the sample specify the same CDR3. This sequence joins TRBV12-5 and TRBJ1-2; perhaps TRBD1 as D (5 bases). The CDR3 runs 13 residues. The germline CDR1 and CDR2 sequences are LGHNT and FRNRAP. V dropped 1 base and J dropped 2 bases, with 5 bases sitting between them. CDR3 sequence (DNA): TGTGCTAGTGGTTTGGGGGGGAACTATGGCTACACCTTC. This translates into CASGLGGNYGYTF.

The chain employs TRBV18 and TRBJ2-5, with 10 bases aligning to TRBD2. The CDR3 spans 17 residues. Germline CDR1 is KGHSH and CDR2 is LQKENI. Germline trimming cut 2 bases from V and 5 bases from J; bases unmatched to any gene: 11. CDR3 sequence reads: CASSPIVSGGARETQYF. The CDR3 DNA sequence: TGTGCCAGCTCACCAATTGTCAGCGGGGGGGCCCGGGAGACCCAGTACTTC.

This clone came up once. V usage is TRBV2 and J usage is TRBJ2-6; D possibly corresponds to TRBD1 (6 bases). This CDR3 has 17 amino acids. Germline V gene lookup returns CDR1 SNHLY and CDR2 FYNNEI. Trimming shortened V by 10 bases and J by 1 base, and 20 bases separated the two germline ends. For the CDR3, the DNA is TGTGCCACTCTAAGACAGGCGACAGGATCTGGGGCCAACGTCCTGACTTTC. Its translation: CATLRQATGSGANVLTF.

CDR3 nucleotide sequence: TGTGCCAGCAGTGAATATGGAAGGCGGGATTCACCCCTCCACTTT. It yields the protein CASSEYGRRDSPLHF. J is TRBJ1-6 and V is TRBV25-1; no firm D call. The V gene lost 0 bases and the J gene lost 8 bases, with 11 bases spanning the gap. The CDR3 totals 15 residues. From germline, CDR1 is MGHDK and CDR2 SYGVNS.

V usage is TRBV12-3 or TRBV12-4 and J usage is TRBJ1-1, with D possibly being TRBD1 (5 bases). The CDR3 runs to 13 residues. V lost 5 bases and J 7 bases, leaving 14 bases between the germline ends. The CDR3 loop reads CASSLSAGGEAFF. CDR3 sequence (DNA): TGTGCCAGCAGTCTATCCGCCGGGGGTGAAGCTTTCTTT.

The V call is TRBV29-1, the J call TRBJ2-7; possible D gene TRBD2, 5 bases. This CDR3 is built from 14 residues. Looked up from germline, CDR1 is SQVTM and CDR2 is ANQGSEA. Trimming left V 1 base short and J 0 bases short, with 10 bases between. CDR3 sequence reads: CSVEGGRASYEQYF. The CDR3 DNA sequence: TGCAGCGTTGAAGGCGGGCGGGCCTCCTACGAGCAGTACTTC.

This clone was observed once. For the CDR3, the DNA is TGCGCCAGCAGCCAAGTGGGCATGGGGAGGGGCGTAAGCTCCTACGAGCAGTACTTC. This sequence encodes CASSQVGMGRGVSSYEQYF. V is TRBV4-3 and J is TRBJ2-7; 7 bases fit TRBD2. Trimming removed 1 base from V and 0 bases from J; junction bases left unmatched: 15. Germline lookup yields CDR1 LGHNA and CDR2 YSLEER. This CDR3 spans 19 amino acids.

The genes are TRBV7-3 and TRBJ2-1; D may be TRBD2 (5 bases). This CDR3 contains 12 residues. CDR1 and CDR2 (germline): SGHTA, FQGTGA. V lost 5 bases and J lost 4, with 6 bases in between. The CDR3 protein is CASSPGYNEQFF. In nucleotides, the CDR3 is TGTGCCAGCAGCCCGGGGTACAATGAGCAGTTCTTC.